Described below is a single T cell receptor (beta chain) sequence and its context. Its cognate antigen is unknown. Using immunoSEQ multiplex PCR, the repertoire was profiled, and TCRdb retains in-frame clones only, with some absent. Here the sample spans under 90,000 clones, 90% being singletons. The sample is drawn from a study of PD-L1 blockade in urothelial cancer. Study context: About nine tenths of the roughly 30 patients were men with bladder-origin urothelial cancer. Study-wide results and limits: When measured at 3 weeks, tumor-associated blood clones expanded more in durable-benefit patients.

Germline values: CDR1 GTSNPN, CDR2 SVGIG (reference sequence). V was trimmed by 0 bases and J by 4 bases, leaving 7 bases between them. The CDR3 has 13 residues. The chain combines TRBV30 with TRBJ1-5; the D is unclear. This sequence originates from a man between 60 and 70 years old with urothelial cancer. The material was PBMCs, obtained around atezolizumab (anti-PD-L1) treatment. CDR3 bases: TGTGCCTGGAGTGTAAGAGAGAATCAGCCCCAGCATTTT. Residues: CAWSVRENQPQHF.